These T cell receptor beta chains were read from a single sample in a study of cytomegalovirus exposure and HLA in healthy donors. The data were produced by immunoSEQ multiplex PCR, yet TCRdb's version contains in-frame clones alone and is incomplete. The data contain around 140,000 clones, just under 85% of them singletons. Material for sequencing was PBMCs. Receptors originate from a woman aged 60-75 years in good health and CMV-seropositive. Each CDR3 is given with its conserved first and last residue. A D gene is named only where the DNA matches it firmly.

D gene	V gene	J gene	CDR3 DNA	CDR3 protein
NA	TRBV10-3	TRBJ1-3	TGTGCCACCCTAGACGAGACTGGAAACACCATATATTTT	CATLDETGNTIYF
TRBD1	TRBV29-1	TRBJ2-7	TGCAGCGTTGGGACAGGGGAGTACGAGCAGTACTTC	CSVGTGEYEQYF
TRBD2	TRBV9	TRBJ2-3	TGTGCCAGCAGCGTAGGAGCAACTAGCGGAAACACAGATACGCAGTATTTT	CASSVGATSGNTDTQYF
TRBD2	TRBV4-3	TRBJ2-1	TGCGCCAGCAGCCAAGATACGACTAGCGGCCTCTACAATGAGCAGTTCTTC	CASSQDTTSGLYNEQFF
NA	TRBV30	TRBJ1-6	TGTGCCTGGAGCAGGGAAGTCGCGTACTCACCCCTCCACTTT	CAWSREVAYSPLHF
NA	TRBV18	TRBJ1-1	TGTGCCAGCTCACCACCATCGACAGTACTTGAAGCTTTCTTT	CASSPPSTVLEAFF
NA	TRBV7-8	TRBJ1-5	TGTGCCAGCAGCTTCGTCGCGCAGGGTCCTCAGCCCCAGCATTTT	CASSFVAQGPQPQHF
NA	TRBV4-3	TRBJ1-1	TGCGCCAGCAGCCAAGATGGGGGCAGATACATGAACACTGAAGATTTCTTT	CASSQDGGRYMNTEDFF
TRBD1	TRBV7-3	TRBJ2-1	TGTGCCAGCAGCTTAAGGGTTCCCGGACAGGGGGCTGTGGAGCAGTTCTTC	CASSLRVPGQGAVEQFF
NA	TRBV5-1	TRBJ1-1	TGCGCCAGCAGCTCGCAGGCGTCCAACACTGAAGCTTTCTTT	CASSSQASNTEAFF
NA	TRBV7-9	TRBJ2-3	TGTGCCAGCAGCTTACAGGCAGATACGCAGTATTTT	CASSLQADTQYF